The next 26 T cell receptor beta chains were all read from a single sample in a study of blood T cell repertoires in COVID-19. The protocol was immunoSEQ multiplex PCR, while the TCRdb copy is restricted to in-frame clones and leaves out a portion. The sample carries about 150,000 clones, under 80% recorded once. Material: peripheral blood. These receptors were taken from a man aged 60 to 69 with acute or convalescent COVID-19.

V usage is TRBV10-2 and J usage is TRBJ2-7; 10 bases map to TRBD2. The CDR3 covers 17 residues. The V and J ends lost 7 bases and 3 bases, in that order; junction bases with no gene match: 15. Germline V lookup: CDR1 WSHSY, CDR2 SAAADI. The DNA of the CDR3 is TGCGCCAGCACTGGGCTAGCGGGAGTCCGGGGGGGCTACGAGCAGTACTTC. Amino acids: CASTGLAGVRGGYEQYF.

The CDR3 loop reads CASSLGLRLMNTEAFF. CDR3 DNA sequence: TGTGCCAGCAGCTTAGGCCTCAGGCTGATGAACACTGAAGCTTTCTTT. The V and J genes are TRBV13 and TRBJ1-1; D gene uncertain. The CDR3 length is 16 residues. V dropped 0 bases and J dropped 0 bases, with 11 bases sitting between them. Germline CDR1 and CDR2: PRHDT and FYEKMQ (reference sequence).

The chain recombines TRBV11-1 with TRBJ2-5; perhaps TRBD1 as D (5 bases). The CDR3 consists of 13 residues. Germline CDR1 is SGHAT and CDR2 is FQDESV (reference sequence). V gave up 5 bases and J gave up 5 bases, with 12 bases separating them. In DNA form, the CDR3 reads TGTGCCAGCAGCCCACAGGAGTTCGAGACCCAGTACTTC. It is translated as CASSPQEFETQYF. Variable domain in full (rest from reference TRBV11-1 and TRBJ2-5): EAEVAQSPRYKITEKSQAVAFWCDPISGHATLYWYRQILGQGPELLVQFQDESVVDDSQLPKDRFSAERLKGVDSTLKIQPAELGDSAMYLCASSPQEFETQYFGPGTRLLVL.

The chain recombines TRBV18 with TRBJ2-4; D is perhaps TRBD1 (5 bases). V dropped 3 bases and J dropped 4 bases, with 13 bases sitting between them. Germline loops: CDR1 KGHSH, CDR2 LQKENI. There are 15 residues in the CDR3. The CDR3 DNA follows: TGTGCCAGCTCACCGACAGAAGTGTCTAAAAACATTCAGTACTTC. Protein: CASSPTEVSKNIQYF. The complete variable domain, with remaining parts taken from reference TRBV18 and TRBJ2-4, reads NAGVMQNPRHLVRRRGQEARLRCSPMKGHSHVYWYRQLPEEGLKFMVYLQKENIIDESGMPKERFSAEFPKEGPSILRIQQVVRGDSAAYFCASSPTEVSKNIQYFGAGTRLSVL.

The rearrangement uses TRBV30 and TRBJ2-7, with D perhaps matching TRBD2 (6 bases). Germline V gene lookup returns CDR1 GTSNPN and CDR2 SVGIG (reference sequence). This CDR3 has 12 amino acids. Deletions cut 2 bases from V and 6 bases from J, with 11 bases between. The CDR3 protein is CAWSRGNSEQYF. CDR3 coding DNA: TGTGCCTGGAGTCGCGGGAACAGCGAGCAGTACTTC.

The chain uses TRBV30 and TRBJ1-5; D is possibly TRBD1 (5 bases). CDR1 is GTSNPN, CDR2 SVGIG, per germline (reference sequence). The length of the CDR3 is 14 residues. The V end was cut by 2 bases, the J end by 7 bases, with 15 bases between. The DNA of the CDR3 is TGTGCCTGGAGTCTTTTAGACAGTACACAGCCCCAGCATTTT. As protein: CAWSLLDSTQPQHF.

CDR3 in amino acids: CASSPSGTGNQPQHF. The CDR3 bases are TGTGCCAGCAGTCCCTCCGGGACAGGGAATCAGCCCCAGCATTTT. This chain links TRBV6-5 with TRBJ1-5; 9 bases are a match to TRBD1. The CDR3 extends over 15 amino acids. With V trimmed by 5 bases and J by 4 bases, 6 bases remained unmatched. Germline CDR1 is MNHEY and CDR2 is SVGAGI.

This clone was counted a single time. V and J are TRBV3-1 (or the pseudogene TRBV3-2) and TRBJ2-3; D possibly corresponds to TRBD2 (6 bases). V was shortened by 0 bases and J by 0 bases, with 7 bases between the two germline ends. This CDR3 contains 15 residues. CDR1 LGHDT and CDR2 YNNKEL come from the germline V gene (reference sequence). CDR3 DNA sequence: TGTGCCAGCAGCCAAGATAGCGGAAGCACAGATACGCAGTATTTT. Its translation is CASSQDSGSTDTQYF.

The gene calls are TRBV19 and TRBJ2-2; 8 nucleotides agree with TRBD1. The length of the CDR3 is 15 residues. V shed 6 bases and J 4 bases; nucleotides not matched to a gene: 7. Germline V lookup: CDR1 LNHDA, CDR2 SQIVND (reference sequence). The CDR3 sequence: CASRPGQGATGELFF. The CDR3 DNA reads TGTGCCAGTAGGCCCGGACAGGGCGCCACCGGGGAGCTGTTTTTT.

The rearrangement joins TRBV5-1 to TRBJ2-7; 8 nucleotides agree with TRBD2. The CDR3 sequence is 16 residues long. CDR1 and CDR2 from the germline V gene are SGHRS and YFSETQ. After removal of 0 bases from V and 6 bases from J, the junction contained 11 bases not matched to a gene. The CDR3 DNA reads as TGCGCCAGCAGCTTGGCTACCGGGACTAGGGTGGCCGAGCAGTACTTC. Encoded protein: CASSLATGTRVAEQYF. Drawing the rest from reference TRBV5-1 and TRBJ2-7, the complete variable domain is KAGVTQTPRYLIKTRGQQVTLSCSPISGHRSVSWYQQTPGQGLQFLFEYFSETQRNKGNFPGRFSGRQFSNSRSEMNVSTLELGDSALYLCASSLATGTRVAEQYFGPGTRLTVT.

This chain links TRBV6-5 with TRBJ2-3, with D maybe TRBD2 (6 bases). Trimming removed 2 bases from V and 4 bases from J, with 7 bases in between. This CDR3 is built from 13 residues. CDR1 and CDR2 from the germline V gene are MNHEY and SVGAGI. CDR3 bases: TGTGCCAGCAGTTACCAGCGGGCAGATACGCAGTATTTT. It translates to CASSYQRADTQYF.

DNA of the CDR3: TGCGCCAGCAGCTTGGGACAGGGGCCTAATGAAAAACTGTTTTTT. Translating it yields CASSLGQGPNEKLFF. The rearrangement joins TRBV5-1 to TRBJ1-4; 8 bases fit TRBD1. With V trimmed by 0 bases and J by 3 bases, 1 base remained unmatched. Germline values: CDR1 SGHRS, CDR2 YFSETQ. This CDR3 region has 15 residues.

This sequence joins TRBV11-2 and TRBJ2-1; no clear D gene. V gave up 2 bases and J gave up 0 bases, with 11 bases separating them. CDR1 is SGHAT and CDR2 is FQNNGV in the germline V gene. The length of the CDR3 is 16 residues. CDR3 sequence: CASSLSVSSSYNEQFF. As DNA, the CDR3 is TGTGCCAGCAGCTTATCAGTATCTTCCTCCTACAATGAGCAGTTCTTC.

J is TRBJ1-3 and V is TRBV12-5, with TRBD1 identical over 7 bases. This CDR3 has 14 residues. The ends lost 5 bases at V and 4 bases at J; junction bases unmatched: 5. Germline CDR1 LGHNT, CDR2 FRNRAP. CDR3 DNA: TGTGCTAGTGGTCGTGGGACAGCCGGAAACACCATATATTTT. Its translation: CASGRGTAGNTIYF.

This chain links TRBV27 with TRBJ2-3, with D perhaps TRBD2 (5 bases). The V end lost 3 bases, the J end lost 2 bases, and 9 bases lay between the germline ends. Germline V gives CDR1 MNHEY, CDR2 SMNVEV (reference sequence). This CDR3 has 14 residues. CDR3: CASSFSAPTDTQYF. The DNA of the CDR3 is TGTGCCAGCAGTTTTAGCGCCCCCACAGATACGCAGTATTTT.

The chain couples TRBV4-2 to TRBJ2-1; 8 bases agree with TRBD2. Germline lookup yields CDR1 LGHNA and CDR2 YNFKEQ. The ends lost 0 bases at V and 4 bases at J; junction bases unmatched: 5. The CDR3 length is 16 residues. The CDR3 DNA sequence: TGTGCCAGCAGCCAAGATGGGGGCGGGAGGTACAATGAGCAGTTCTTC. Translating gives CASSQDGGGRYNEQFF.

This rearrangement joins TRBV5-1 to TRBJ2-3; TRBD2 matches 11 bases. The CDR3 is 14 residues long. Trimming at V came to 6 bases and at J to 5 bases, leaving 5 bases not matched to a gene. The germline V gene has CDR1 SGHRS and CDR2 YFSETQ. The CDR3 DNA reads as TGCGCCAGCACCCTAGCGGGAGGCCGAGATACGCAGTATTTT. The encoded protein is CASTLAGGRDTQYF.

The rearrangement joins TRBV12-2 to TRBJ2-3; the table calls TRBD1, which could not be checked here. TRBV12-2 is a documented pseudogene. The CDR3 length is 21 residues. The CDR3 bases are TGTGCAAGTCGCTTAGCGCCTCAGGACAGGGGACACCGGGCGGTCACAGATACGCAGTATTTT. As protein: CASRLAPQDRGHRAVTDTQYF.

There are a few counts of this clone. This chain joins TRBV5-5 and TRBJ2-2; 7 nucleotides match TRBD1. The length of the CDR3 is 15 residues. V shed 1 base and J 5 bases; nucleotides not matched to a gene: 5. Germline V gives CDR1 SGHKS, CDR2 YYEKEE (reference sequence). Here the CDR3 DNA reads TGTGCCAGCAGCTTGAACAGGGGTACAACCGGGGAGCTGTTTTTT. Encoded protein: CASSLNRGTTGELFF.

V is TRBV25-1 and J is TRBJ2-7, with a tentative D call TRBD1 (6 bases). Trimming pared 8 bases from V and 5 bases from J, leaving 10 bases between. Germline CDR1 and CDR2: MGHDK and SYGVNS. This CDR3 contains 11 residues. CDR3 protein: CASLQGHEQYF. CDR3 coding DNA: TGTGCCAGCTTACAGGGCCACGAGCAGTACTTC.

The chain has TRBV2 and TRBJ2-2; 8 bases map to TRBD2. The CDR3 contains 14 residues. Germline loops: CDR1 SNHLY, CDR2 FYNNEI. V shed 8 bases, J shed 7 bases, and the junction held 9 bases outside the gene matches. CDR3 in amino acids: CASDREGLVGELFF. DNA of the CDR3: TGTGCCAGCGATCGGGAGGGCCTGGTCGGGGAGCTGTTTTTT.

The chain recombines TRBV5-5 with TRBJ1-2; the match to TRBD1 covers 8 bases. Unmatched junction bases numbered 3, after V lost 4 bases and J lost 4 bases. This CDR3 comprises 13 residues. CDR1 and CDR2 from the germline V gene are SGHKS and YYEKEE (reference sequence). In nucleotides, the CDR3 is TGTGCCAGCAGCAGTGACAGGGGCTATGGCTACACCTTC. This codes for CASSSDRGYGYTF. Based on the CDR3 plus reference TRBV5-5 and TRBJ1-2, the full variable domain is DAGVTQSPTHLIKTRGQQVTLRCSPISGHKSVSWYQQVLGQGPQFIFQYYEKEERGRGNFPDRFSARQFPNYSSELNVNALLLGDSALYLCASSSDRGYGYTFGSGTRLTVV.

There are a few counts of this clone. The chain joins TRBV10-1 to TRBJ2-5; D possibly corresponds to TRBD1 (6 bases). CDR1 is WNHNN and CDR2 is SYGVQD in the germline V gene (reference sequence). This CDR3 region has 12 residues. Trimming took 0 bases from V and 13 from J, leaving 12 bases between them. CDR3 bases: TGCGCCAGCAGTGAGTCCGGGGACACGCGGTACTTC. Translation gives CASSESGDTRYF.

This clone was detected once. The chain employs TRBV10-3 and TRBJ1-4; 7 nucleotides match TRBD1. The CDR3 length is 16 residues. Unmatched junction bases numbered 9, after V lost 0 bases and J lost 8 bases. CDR1 is ENHRY and CDR2 is SYGVKD in the germline V gene. Here the CDR3 DNA reads TGTGCCATCAGTGAGTCGCCTGGCAGGGGGGTAGAAAAACTGTTTTTT. Translating gives CAISESPGRGVEKLFF.

The chain has TRBV3-1 (or the pseudogene TRBV3-2) and TRBJ1-1, with D perhaps matching TRBD1 (6 bases). V lost 3 bases, J lost 4 bases, and 15 bases lay in between. The CDR3 has 15 amino acids. Germline assignment: CDR1 LGHDT and CDR2 YNNKEL (reference sequence). The CDR3 protein is CASSHSGAPVTEAFF. CDR3 bases: TGTGCCAGCAGCCATTCAGGGGCGCCGGTCACTGAAGCTTTCTTT.

This clone has only a few counts. The rearrangement uses TRBV7-2 and TRBJ2-3; no clear D. V was shortened by 5 bases and J by 4 bases, with 13 bases between the two germline ends. The CDR3 is made up of 14 amino acids. Germline V gene sequence: CDR1 SGHTA, CDR2 FQGNSA. The CDR3 DNA reads as TGTGCCAGCAGCACTAAAAGAGGTGCAGATACGCAGTATTTT. This translates into CASSTKRGADTQYF.